The rows below give T cell receptor beta chains drawn from one sample of a study of control samples from healthy donors and cancer patients. The data were produced by immunoSEQ multiplex PCR, yet TCRdb's version contains in-frame clones alone and is incomplete. This sample has approximately 100,000 clones; more than 90% occur once, and the top ten carry 2.5% to 3.5%. Sample: blood. The receptors were gathered from a human donor in good health. The donor label of this sample is uncertain. Each CDR3 is given without its conserved first and last residue.

CDR3 protein,V gene
ASSQDQGLPYNEQF,TRBV3-1/TRBV3-2
ASSLAGGQGTEAF,TRBV5-1
ASSLGDSGNSPLH,TRBV5-1
ATSGNSVGNQPQH,TRBV24-1
ASSQGKQGYNEQF,TRBV4-3
ASSESYGGPDTQY,TRBV6-4
ASSFRDKYEQY,TRBV5-1
ASSPAYEQY,TRBV2
ASSLGGEDYGYT,TRBV7-9
ASSGRQGASNQPQH,TRBV19